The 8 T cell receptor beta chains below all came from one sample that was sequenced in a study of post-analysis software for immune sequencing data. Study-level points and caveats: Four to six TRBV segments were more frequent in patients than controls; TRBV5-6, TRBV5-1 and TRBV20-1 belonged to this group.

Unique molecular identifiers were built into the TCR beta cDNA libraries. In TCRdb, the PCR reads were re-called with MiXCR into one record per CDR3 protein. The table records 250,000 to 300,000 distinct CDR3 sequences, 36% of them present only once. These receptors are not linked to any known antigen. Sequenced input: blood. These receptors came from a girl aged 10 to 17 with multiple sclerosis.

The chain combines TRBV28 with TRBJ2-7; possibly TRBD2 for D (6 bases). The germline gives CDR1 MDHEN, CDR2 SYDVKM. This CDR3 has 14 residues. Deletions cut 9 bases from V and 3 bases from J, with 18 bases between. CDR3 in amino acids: CASRGGRLGYEQYF. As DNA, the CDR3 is TGTGCCAGTAGGGGTGGCAGACTAGGCTACGAGCAGTACTTC.

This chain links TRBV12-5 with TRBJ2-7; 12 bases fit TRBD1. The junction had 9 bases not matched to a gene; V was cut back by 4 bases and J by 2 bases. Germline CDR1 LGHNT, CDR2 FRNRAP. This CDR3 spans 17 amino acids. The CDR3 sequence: CASGWPGTGGNTYEQYF. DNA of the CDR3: TGTGCTAGTGGTTGGCCGGGGACAGGGGGCAATACCTACGAGCAGTACTTC.

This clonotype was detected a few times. CDR3 residues: CASSAGERTEAFF. The DNA for the CDR3 is TGTGCCAGCAGTGCCGGTGAGCGGACTGAAGCTTTCTTT. J is TRBJ1-1 and V is TRBV2; no clear D. The CDR3 spans 13 residues. CDR1 and CDR2 (germline): SNHLY, FYNNEI. V was cut by 4 bases and J by 5 bases, with 11 bases left in between. Full variable domain (outside the CDR3, taken from reference TRBV2 and TRBJ1-1): EPEVTQTPSHQVTQMGQEVILRCVPISNHLYFYWYRQILGQKVEFLVSFYNNEISEKSEIFDDQFSVERPDGSNFTLKIRSTKLEDSAMYFCASSAGERTEAFFGQGTRLTVV.

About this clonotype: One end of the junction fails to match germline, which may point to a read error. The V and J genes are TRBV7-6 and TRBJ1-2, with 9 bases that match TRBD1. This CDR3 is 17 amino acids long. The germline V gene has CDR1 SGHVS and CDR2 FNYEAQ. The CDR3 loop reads CASSPGATGGLVYGFTF. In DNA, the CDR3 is TGTGCCAGCAGCCCCGGAGCCACAGGGGGCTTGGTCTATGGCTTCACCTTC. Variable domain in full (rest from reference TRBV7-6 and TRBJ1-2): GAGVSQSPRYKVTKRGQDVALRCDPISGHVSLYWYRQALGQGPEFLTYFNYEAQQDKSGLPNDRFSAERPEGSISTLTIQRTEQRDSAMYRCASSPGATGGLVYGFTFGSGTRLTVV.

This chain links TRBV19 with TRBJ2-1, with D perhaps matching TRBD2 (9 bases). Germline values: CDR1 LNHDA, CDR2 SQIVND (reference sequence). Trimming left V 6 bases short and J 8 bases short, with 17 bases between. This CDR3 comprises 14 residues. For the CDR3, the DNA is TGTGCCAGTAGCGACAGGGGCGGGAGGGATGAGCAGTTCTTC. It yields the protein CASSDRGGRDEQFF.

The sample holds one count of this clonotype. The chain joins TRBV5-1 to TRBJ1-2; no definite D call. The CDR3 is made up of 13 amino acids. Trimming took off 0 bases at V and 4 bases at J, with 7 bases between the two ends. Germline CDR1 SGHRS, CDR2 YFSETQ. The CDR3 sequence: CASSLGKGYGYTF. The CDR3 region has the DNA TGCGCCAGCAGCTTGGGCAAGGGCTATGGCTACACCTTC.

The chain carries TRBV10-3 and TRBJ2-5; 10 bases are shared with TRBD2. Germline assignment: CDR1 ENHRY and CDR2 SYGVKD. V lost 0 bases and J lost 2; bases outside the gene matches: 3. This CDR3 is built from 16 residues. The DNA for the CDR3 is TGTGCCATCAGTGAGTCAACTAGCGGGGTACAAGAGACCCAGTACTTC. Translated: CAISESTSGVQETQYF.

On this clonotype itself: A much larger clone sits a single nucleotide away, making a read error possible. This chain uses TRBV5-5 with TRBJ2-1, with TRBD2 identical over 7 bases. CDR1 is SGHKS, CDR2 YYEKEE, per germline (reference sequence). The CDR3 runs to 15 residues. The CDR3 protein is CAGSLADRAYNEQFF. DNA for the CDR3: TGTGCCGGCAGTCTAGCGGACCGTGCCTACAATGAGCAGTTCTTC.